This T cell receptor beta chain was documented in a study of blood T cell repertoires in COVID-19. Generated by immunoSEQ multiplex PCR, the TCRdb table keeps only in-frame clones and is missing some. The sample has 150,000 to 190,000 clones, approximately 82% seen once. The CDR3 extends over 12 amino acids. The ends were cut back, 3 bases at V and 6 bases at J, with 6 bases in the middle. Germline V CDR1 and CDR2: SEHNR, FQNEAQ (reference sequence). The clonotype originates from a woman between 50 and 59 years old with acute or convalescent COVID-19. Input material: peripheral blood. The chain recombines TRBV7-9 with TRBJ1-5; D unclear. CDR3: CASSFDSQPQHF. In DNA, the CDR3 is TGTGCCAGCAGCTTCGATAGTCAGCCCCAGCATTTT.